This T cell receptor (beta chain) was identified in a study of low-dose radiotherapy and immunotherapy resistance in tumors. Study-level information: A dose of 1 Gy per fraction every two weeks went to Cohort 2, totaling 13 Gy over 26 weeks.

As to time point: before trial treatment. This clonotype has at least ten counts. Germline-derived CDR1 and CDR2 are SEHNR and FQNEAQ (reference sequence). The CDR3 loop spans 17 amino acids. V lost 0 bases, J lost 10 bases, and 21 bases lay in between. With TRAV- and TRBV-specific primers, first-strand cDNA was made, covering the alpha and beta chains. The PCR that amplified TCRs ran for approximately 20 cycles, relying on a constant-region primer and a V-primer adapter. TCRdb reanalysed the reads using MiXCR and keeps one entry per CDR3 protein. The sample consists of 65,000 to 95,000 distinct CDR3 sequences, 15% to 20% of them appearing once.

Sample: PBMCs, taken before treatment. The V gene is TRBV7-9, the J gene TRBJ1-4, with D unresolved. This sequence originates from a male donor with prostate cancer. In DNA form, the CDR3 reads TGTGCCAGCAGCTTAGCGGGAACCGGTGGCACTTTTGGAAAACTGTTTTTT. The encoded protein is CASSLAGTGGTFGKLFF.